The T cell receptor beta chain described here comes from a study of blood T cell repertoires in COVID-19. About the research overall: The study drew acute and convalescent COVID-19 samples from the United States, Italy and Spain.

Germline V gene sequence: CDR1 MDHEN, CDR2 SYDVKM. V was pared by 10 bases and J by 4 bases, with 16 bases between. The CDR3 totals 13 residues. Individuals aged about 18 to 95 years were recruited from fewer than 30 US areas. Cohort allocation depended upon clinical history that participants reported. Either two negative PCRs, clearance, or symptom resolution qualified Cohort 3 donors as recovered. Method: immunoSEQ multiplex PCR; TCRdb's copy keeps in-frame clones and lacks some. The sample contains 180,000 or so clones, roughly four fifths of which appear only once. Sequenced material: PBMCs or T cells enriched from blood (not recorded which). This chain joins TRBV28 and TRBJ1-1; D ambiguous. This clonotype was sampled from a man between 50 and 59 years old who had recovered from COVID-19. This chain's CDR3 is CAISELSTTEAFF. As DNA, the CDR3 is TGTGCCATTTCCGAACTATCTACCACTGAAGCTTTCTTT. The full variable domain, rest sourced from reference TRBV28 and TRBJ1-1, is DVKVTQSSRYLVKRTGEKVFLECVQDMDHENMFWYRQDPGLGLRLIYFSYDVKMKEKGDIPEGYSVSREKKERFSLILESASTNQTSMYLCAISELSTTEAFFGQGTRLTVV.